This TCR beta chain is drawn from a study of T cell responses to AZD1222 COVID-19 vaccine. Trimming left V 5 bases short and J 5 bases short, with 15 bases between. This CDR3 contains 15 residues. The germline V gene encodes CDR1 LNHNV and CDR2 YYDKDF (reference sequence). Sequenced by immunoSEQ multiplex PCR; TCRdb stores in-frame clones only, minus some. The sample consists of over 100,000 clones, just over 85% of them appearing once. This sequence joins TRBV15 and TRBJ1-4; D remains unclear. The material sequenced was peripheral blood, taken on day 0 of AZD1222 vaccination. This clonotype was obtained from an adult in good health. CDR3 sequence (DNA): TGTGCCACCAGCCCCCGGTCGGTAGCGAATGAAAAACTGTTTTTT. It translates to CATSPRSVANEKLFF.